The rows below give T cell receptor beta chains drawn from one sample of a study of T cell responses to AZD1222 COVID-19 vaccine. This table comes from immunoSEQ multiplex PCR, and its TCRdb copy is limited to in-frame clones, with some not included. The repertoire includes 150,000 to 200,000 clones, roughly nine tenths of them detected once, and about 1.5% sits in the top ten. This material consisted of peripheral blood, taken on day 0 of AZD1222 vaccination. All receptors derive from an adult in good health. Each CDR3 is given with its conserved first and last residue. D genes are given only for firm matches. Clone size is stated in some rows and not others, as once, few, many or a class when expanded.

TRBJ2-7 | . | . | TRBV6-2/TRBV6-3 | CASSRSGNKQYF | TGTGCCAGCAGTCGATCGGGGAACAAGCAGTACTTC
TRBJ1-2 | . | . | TRBV30 | CAWMGSGEGGYTF | TGTGCCTGGATGGGGTCAGGGGAGGGTGGCTACACCTTC
TRBJ1-1 | . | . | TRBV6-1 | CASSETDRKAFF | TGTGCCAGCAGTGAAACTGACAGAAAAGCTTTCTTT
TRBJ1-6 | . | . | TRBV2 | CASSPTEASSYNSPLHF | TGTGCCAGCAGTCCAACCGAGGCGAGCTCCTATAATTCACCCCTCCACTTT
TRBJ2-7 | TRBD2 | once | TRBV30 | CAWRLAGAHEQYF | TGTGCCTGGAGACTAGCGGGAGCCCACGAGCAGTACTTC
TRBJ1-1 | TRBD1 | . | TRBV2 | CASRGDRANTEAFF | TGTGCCAGCAGGGGGGACAGAGCGAACACTGAAGCTTTCTTT
TRBJ1-6 | . | . | TRBV7-8 | CASSSDKGGGSPLHF | TGTGCCAGCAGCTCGGACAAAGGGGGAGGTTCACCCCTCCACTTT
TRBJ1-1 | . | . | TRBV5-1 | CASSLASANTEAFF | TGCGCCAGCAGCTTGGCAAGTGCGAACACTGAAGCTTTCTTT
TRBJ1-4 | . | medium-sized | TRBV7-6 | CASSLEPGMNEKLFF | TGTGCCAGCAGCTTAGAGCCAGGGATGAATGAAAAACTGTTTTTT
TRBJ2-5 | . | . | TRBV7-3 | CASSQGNSGPQETQYF | TGTGCCAGCAGCCAGGGGAATAGCGGCCCACAAGAGACCCAGTACTTC
TRBJ1-5 | . | . | TRBV30 | CAWSVRGGSQPQHF | TGTGCCTGGAGTGTACGTGGAGGGAGTCAGCCCCAGCATTTT
TRBJ1-4 | TRBD1 | . | TRBV28 | CASSHRDRAALYEKLFF | TGTGCCAGCAGCCACCGGGACAGGGCGGCCCTTTATGAAAAACTGTTTTTT
TRBJ2-2 | TRBD1 | . | TRBV3-1/TRBV3-2 | CASSKDRGRTGELFF | TGTGCCAGCAGCAAGGACAGGGGGCGGACCGGGGAGCTGTTTTTT
TRBJ2-7 | . | . | TRBV5-1 | CASRRTGDEQYF | TGCGCCAGCAGACGAACGGGGGACGAGCAGTACTTC
TRBJ2-2 | TRBD2 | . | TRBV30 | CAWTQAGGGNTGELFF | TGTGCCTGGACCCAGGCGGGCGGGGGGAACACCGGGGAGCTGTTTTTT
TRBJ2-6 | . | . | TRBV21-1 | CASSKIPRAPATGANVLTF | TGTGCCAGCAGCAAAATCCCCCGGGCCCCAGCCACTGGGGCCAACGTCCTGACTTTC
TRBJ1-5 | . | . | TRBV2 | CASSEALTAGGNQPQHF | TGTGCCAGCAGTGAAGCGCTTACAGCCGGCGGGAATCAGCCCCAGCATTTT